These 8 T cell receptor beta chains were sequenced from one sample in a study of T cells in Graves' hyperthyroidism and ophthalmopathy. Amplification of TCR beta CDR3 regions was performed using RNA transcripts as template. Initially, a first-round RT-PCR of the TCR CDR3 employed the HTBI primer set. TCRdb fed the multiplex PCR reads into MiXCR, producing one record per CDR3 protein. The profile shows about 600,000 distinct CDR3 sequences, about 14% of them singletons. Sequenced: blood. Source of these receptors: a woman between 18 and 30 years old with Graves' ophthalmopathy.

This clonotype was found many times. This chain links TRBV6-1 with TRBJ2-1, with TRBD1 identical over 9 bases. V shed 8 bases, J shed 5 bases, and the junction held 10 bases outside the gene matches. Per the germline V gene, CDR1 is MNHNS and CDR2 is SASEGT. CDR3 length: 15 residues. CDR3 nucleotide sequence: TGTGCCAGCTTGACAGGGGGAAGAGTTCACAATGAGCAGTTCTTC. This sequence encodes CASLTGGRVHNEQFF.

At least ten counts were recorded for this clonotype. This chain joins TRBV18 and TRBJ2-5; possible D gene TRBD1, 5 bases. The CDR3 consists of 15 residues. CDR1 and CDR2 (germline): KGHSH, LQKENI. Trimming cost V 3 bases and J 2 bases, with 13 bases left between them. The CDR3 is CASSPLQGSQETQYF. CDR3 in DNA: TGTGCCAGCTCACCGCTTCAGGGCAGTCAAGAGACCCAGTACTTC.

The sample holds many counts of this clonotype. The chain carries TRBV7-8 and TRBJ2-1; D may be TRBD2 (5 bases). V lost 0 bases, J lost 8 bases, and 23 bases lay in between. The CDR3 is made up of 18 amino acids. From germline, CDR1 is SGHVS and CDR2 FQNEAQ. CDR3 in DNA: TGTGCCAGCAGCTTAGCGTACGGGGTAGAGGTGAGAGGAGATGAGCAGTTCTTC. Residues: CASSLAYGVEVRGDEQFF.

This clonotype was picked up a small number of times. This chain connects TRBV5-1 to TRBJ2-7; D is unclear. The CDR3 length is 14 residues. Trimming cost V 4 bases and J 0 bases, with 11 bases left between them. Germline V CDR1 and CDR2: SGHRS, YFSETQ. Here the CDR3 reads CASSVETPSYEQYF. The CDR3 DNA is TGCGCCAGCAGCGTCGAGACTCCCTCCTACGAGCAGTACTTC.

The rearrangement links TRBV11-2 to TRBJ1-5; unclear D gene. Germline V gene lookup returns CDR1 SGHAT and CDR2 FQNNGV. V was trimmed by 0 bases and J by 4 bases, leaving 13 bases between them. The CDR3 contains 16 residues. Here the CDR3 reads CASSLDQAIHNQPQHF. The CDR3 DNA follows: TGTGCCAGCAGCTTAGATCAGGCAATCCATAATCAGCCCCAGCATTTT.

This clonotype has a handful of counts. V gene TRBV4-1 combines with J gene TRBJ2-1, with TRBD1 matching 7 bases. The CDR3 consists of 15 residues. Germline assignment: CDR1 MGHRA and CDR2 YSYEKL. V shed 3 bases and J 4 bases; nucleotides not matched to a gene: 6. The CDR3 region has the DNA TGCGCCAGCAGCCACCGGGACAGCGAATACAATGAGCAGTTCTTC. This encodes CASSHRDSEYNEQFF.

This clonotype was seen repeatedly, ten times or more. V usage is TRBV24-1 and J usage is TRBJ2-1; 13 bases match TRBD2. Germline V CDR1 and CDR2: KGHDR, SFDVKD. With V trimmed by 5 bases and J by 3 bases, 12 bases remained unmatched. The CDR3 is made up of 19 amino acids. The CDR3 DNA follows: TGTGCCACCAGTGCGGGCAGCGCAGGGACTAGCGGGAACTACAATGAGCAGTTCTTC. Translation gives CATSAGSAGTSGNYNEQFF.

The gene calls are TRBV6-2 or TRBV6-3 and TRBJ2-5, with D perhaps TRBD2 (6 bases). V shed 2 bases and J shed 5 bases, with 18 bases lying between them. This CDR3 has 16 residues. Per the germline V gene, CDR1 is MNHEY and CDR2 is SVGEGT. Here the CDR3 reads CASSYGAFGGVETQYF. The CDR3 DNA reads as TGTGCCAGCAGTTACGGAGCGTTCGGAGGGGTGGAGACCCAGTACTTC.